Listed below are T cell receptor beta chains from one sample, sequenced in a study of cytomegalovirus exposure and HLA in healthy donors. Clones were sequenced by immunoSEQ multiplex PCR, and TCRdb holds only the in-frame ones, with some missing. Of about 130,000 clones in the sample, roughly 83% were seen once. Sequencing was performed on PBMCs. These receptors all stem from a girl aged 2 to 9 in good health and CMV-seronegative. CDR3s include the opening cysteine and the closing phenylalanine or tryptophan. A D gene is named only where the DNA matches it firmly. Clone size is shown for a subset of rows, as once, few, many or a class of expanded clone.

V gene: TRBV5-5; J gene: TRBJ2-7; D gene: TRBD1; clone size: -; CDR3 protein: CASSPNRGYEQYF; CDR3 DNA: TGTGCCAGCAGCCCGAACAGGGGCTACGAGCAGTACTTC
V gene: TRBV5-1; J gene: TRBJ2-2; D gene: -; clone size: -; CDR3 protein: CASSLAGQNTGELFF; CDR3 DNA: TGCGCCAGCAGCTTGGCAGGGCAGAACACCGGGGAGCTGTTTTTT
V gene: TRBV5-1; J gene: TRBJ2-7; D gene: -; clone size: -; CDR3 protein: CASSLGSGYEQYF; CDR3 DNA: TGCGCCAGCAGCTTGGGGAGTGGCTACGAGCAGTACTTC
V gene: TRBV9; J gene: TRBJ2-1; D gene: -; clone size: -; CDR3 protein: CASTLWQFRNEQFF; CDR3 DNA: TGTGCCAGCACCCTCTGGCAGTTTCGCAATGAGCAGTTCTTC
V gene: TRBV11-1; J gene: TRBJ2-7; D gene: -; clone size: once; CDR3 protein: CASSSRSPGTYEQYF; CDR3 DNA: TGTGCCAGCAGCAGCAGAAGCCCGGGGACCTACGAGCAGTACTTC
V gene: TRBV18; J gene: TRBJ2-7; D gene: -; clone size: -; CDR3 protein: CASSPTYEQYF; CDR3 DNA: TGTGCCAGCTCACCTACCTACGAGCAGTACTTC
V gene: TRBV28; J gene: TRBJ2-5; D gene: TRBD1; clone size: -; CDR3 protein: CASSFATGVGETQYF; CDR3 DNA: TGTGCCAGCAGTTTCGCTACAGGGGTAGGGGAGACCCAGTACTTC
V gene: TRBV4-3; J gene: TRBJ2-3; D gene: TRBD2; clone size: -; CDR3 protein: CASSDAGGTDTQYF; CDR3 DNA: TGCGCCAGCAGCGACGCGGGGGGCACAGATACGCAGTATTTT
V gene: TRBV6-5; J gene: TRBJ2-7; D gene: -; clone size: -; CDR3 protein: CASSSGQPSSHEQYF; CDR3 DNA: TGTGCCAGCAGCTCTGGACAACCGAGCTCCCACGAGCAGTACTTC
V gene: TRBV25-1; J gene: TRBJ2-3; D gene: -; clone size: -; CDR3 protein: CACSGGTDTQYF; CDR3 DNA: TGTGCCTGTAGCGGCGGCACAGATACGCAGTATTTT
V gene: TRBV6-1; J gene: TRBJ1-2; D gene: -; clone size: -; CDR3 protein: CASSVGTASSFYGYTF; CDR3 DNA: TGTGCCAGCAGTGTCGGGACTGCCTCCTCCTTCTATGGCTACACCTTC
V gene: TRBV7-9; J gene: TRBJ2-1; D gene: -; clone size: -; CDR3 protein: CASSPLGGQSAYNEQFF; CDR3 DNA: TGTGCCAGCAGCCCCTTGGGGGGGCAGTCCGCTTACAATGAGCAGTTCTTC
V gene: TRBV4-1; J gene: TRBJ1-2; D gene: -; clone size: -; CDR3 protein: CASSVEHTAGGYTF; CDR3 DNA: TGCGCCAGCAGCGTGGAGCATACGGCGGGTGGCTACACCTTC
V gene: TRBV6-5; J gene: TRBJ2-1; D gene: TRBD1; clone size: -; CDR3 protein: CASSRTTGGVEQFF; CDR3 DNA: TGTGCCAGCAGCCGCACAACAGGGGGCGTTGAGCAGTTCTTC
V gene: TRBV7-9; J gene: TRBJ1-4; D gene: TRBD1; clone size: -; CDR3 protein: CASSDLQGAANEKLFF; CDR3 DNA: TGTGCCAGCAGCGACCTCCAGGGGGCAGCTAATGAAAAACTGTTTTTT
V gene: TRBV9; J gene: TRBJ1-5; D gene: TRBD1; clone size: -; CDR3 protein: CASSAGTGNQPQHF; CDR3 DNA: TGTGCCAGCAGCGCCGGGACAGGGAATCAGCCCCAGCATTTT
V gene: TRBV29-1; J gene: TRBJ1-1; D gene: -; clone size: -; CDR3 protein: CSVEPGGGGAGAEAFF; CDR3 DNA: TGCAGCGTTGAACCTGGGGGGGGAGGGGCTGGCGCTGAAGCTTTCTTT
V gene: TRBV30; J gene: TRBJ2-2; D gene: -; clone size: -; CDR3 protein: CAWRPGTPFGELFF; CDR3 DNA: TGTGCCTGGAGGCCCGGGACTCCCTTTGGGGAGCTGTTTTTT
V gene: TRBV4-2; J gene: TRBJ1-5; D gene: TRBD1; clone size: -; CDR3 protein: CASSQEGTGIGLNQPQHF; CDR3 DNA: TGTGCCAGCAGCCAAGAAGGGACAGGGATTGGCCTCAATCAGCCCCAGCATTTT
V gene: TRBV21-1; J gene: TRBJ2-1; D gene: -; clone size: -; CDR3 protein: CASSIRDSDYNEQFF; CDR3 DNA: TGTGCCAGCAGCATCCGGGACAGCGACTACAATGAGCAGTTCTTC
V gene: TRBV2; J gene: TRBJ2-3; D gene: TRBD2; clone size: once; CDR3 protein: CASPLPPGGGPDTQYF; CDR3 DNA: TGTGCCAGCCCCCTCCCCCCCGGGGGGGGCCCAGATACGCAGTATTTT
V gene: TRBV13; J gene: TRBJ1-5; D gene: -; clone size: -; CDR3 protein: CASSPGRGFGQPQHF; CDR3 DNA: TGTGCCAGCAGCCCCGGACGGGGGTTCGGTCAGCCCCAGCATTTT
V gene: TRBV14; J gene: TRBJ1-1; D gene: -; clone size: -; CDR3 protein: CASSQAEKAFF; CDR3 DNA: TGTGCCAGCAGCCAAGCGGAGAAGGCTTTCTTT